The subject of this entry is one T cell receptor (beta chain). Its antigen is still unknown. Density gradient separation was used to isolate peripheral blood mononuclear cells from healthy donor buffy coats. In the study, total CD8+ T cells were enriched by negative magnetic separation with EasySep or MojoSort CD8+ T cell isolation kits. An RNeasy Mini Kit was used to extract total RNA from duplicate vials of around 150,000 sorted CD8+ T cells per subset. The PBMCs were used fresh or after being cryopreserved in fetal bovine serum with around 10% DMSO. Fluorescence-activated cell sorting on a FACSAria III was used to sort CD8+ T cell subsets to purity. The entry originates in a study of human CD8 memory T cell subsets (dated by TCRdb to 2019 to 2021). With regard to the full study: The clonal relationships among stem-like (TSTEM), progenitor exhausted-like (TPEX) and effector memory CD8+ T cell subsets were assessed by comparing the TCRbeta repertoires of these subsets. Six donors each provided TSTEM, TPEX and effector memory subsets, and TCRbeta repertoires were obtained from all six. What the study reported, not specific to this receptor: Both stem-like subsets shared clonotypes with effector memory cells, but TSTEM and TPEX repertoires overlapped minimally, suggesting distinct antigen spectra. Based on Chao1 estimates, TSTEM subsets appeared to have greater repertoire diversity than TPEX subsets, which may reflect a broader range of specificities. Sequencing was limited to TCRbeta chains, and the repertoire comparisons were based on a handful of donors analyzed with paired t-tests and Bonferroni correction. Similarly high normalized Shannon-Wiener diversity was shown by TSTEM and TPEX subsets, whereas comparatively lower diversity was seen in effector memory subsets.

CDR1 and CDR2, looked up from the germline V gene (reference sequence), are PRHDT and FYEKMQ. The CDR3 runs 15 residues from the cysteine to the phenylalanine. No nucleotide data were recorded. A Human TCR Profiling Kit was used to prepare UMI-labeled 5' RACE TCRbeta libraries. Every TCRbeta library was prepared in parallel with an identical number of PCR cycles. In the original analysis: Each TCRbeta library contained between roughly 2,700 and 20,000 functional CDR3beta clonotypes. MIGEC 1.2.9 was used for UMI extraction and consensus assembly, with a minimum of three reads required per UMI. MiXCR 3.0.3 was used to extract in-frame CDR3beta repertoires. Diversity metrics were computed in VDJtools 1.2.1 after downsampling each sample to 42,000 randomly selected UMIs. For each sample pair, the repertoire overlap metrics D, R and F2 were calculated in VDJtools using the top 3,000 clones. TCRdb reprocessed the reads into one record per CDR3 protein sequence, lacking DNA. TCRdb, rather than the study authors, made the V and J calls. This specimen's table enumerates 10,000 to 11,000 distinct CDR3 sequences. The ten largest clones represent roughly 15% of the sample.

Material: CD8+ T cells from PBMCs. Rearrangement joined TRBV13 to TRBJ2-1; absent DNA, TCRdb's TRBD1 call cannot be checked. This clonotype originated in a human donor in good health. The encoded CDR3 is CASSLGTGEYNEQFF.